The present entry profiles one T cell receptor beta chain with its context. Its antigen remains unknown. The sample belongs to a study of graft-versus-host responses after intestinal transplantation. The protocol was immunoSEQ multiplex PCR, while the TCRdb copy is restricted to in-frame clones and leaves out a portion. This sample carries approximately 60,000 clones, 90% of them seen once, and the ten largest clones take around 1.7%. This TCR came from a human donor who was the organ donor for an intestinal transplant. Sequencing was performed on unstimulated CD8+ T cells sorted from spleen or lymph node cells, taken before transplant.

CDR3 coding DNA: TGCGCCAGCAGTAGTAGCGGGGCTCCCATCACTAGCACAGATACGCAGTATTTT. This encodes CASSSSGAPITSTDTQYF. This chain uses TRBV10-1 with TRBJ2-3, with 8 nucleotides matching TRBD2. The CDR3 has 18 residues. Germline V CDR1 and CDR2: WNHNN, SYGVQD (reference sequence). J gave up 0 bases and V 5 bases, and 13 bases lay outside the gene matches.